One sample yielded the 24 T cell receptor beta chains listed below, sequenced in a study of PD-L1 blockade in urothelial cancer. The time point is: peripheral blood 6 weeks after treatment start. The table came from immunoSEQ multiplex PCR; TCRdb's copy has only in-frame clones and leaves some out. The data hold 120,000 or so clones, with about 82% observed a single time. The input for sequencing was PBMCs, taken around atezolizumab (anti-PD-L1) treatment. These receptors were collected from a man aged 50 to 59 with urothelial cancer.

This clone was detected only a few times. The V and J genes are TRBV4-2 and TRBJ1-1; no clear D. This CDR3 has 15 amino acids. Germline assignment: CDR1 LGHNA and CDR2 YNFKEQ. The germline V and J ends were trimmed by 5 bases and 1 base, with 14 bases remaining between them. The CDR3 nucleotides read TGTGCCAGCAGCTACAAGGTCTCGGGGAACACTGAAGCTTTCTTT. Protein product: CASSYKVSGNTEAFF.

The chain has TRBV4-1 and TRBJ2-5, with TRBD2 matching over 15 bases. The CDR3 length is 19 residues. V lost 3 bases, J lost 2 bases, and 10 bases stayed unmatched. From germline, CDR1 is MGHRA and CDR2 YSYEKL. The CDR3 coding sequence is TGCGCCAGCAGCCAGTTTAATATGGGACTAGCGGGGGGACAAGAGACCCAGTACTTC. Translating it yields CASSQFNMGLAGGQETQYF.

This rearrangement joins TRBV7-9 to TRBJ2-7, with D tentatively TRBD2 (7 bases). The V gene's germline CDR1 is SEHNR and CDR2 FQNEAQ (reference sequence). This CDR3 has 12 residues. V was cut by 5 bases and J by 5 bases, with 10 bases left in between. CDR3 bases: TGTGCCAGCAGCAAGGGGGGGAACGAGCAGTACTTC. Its protein product is CASSKGGNEQYF.

This clone was seen a single time. J is TRBJ2-7 and V is TRBV5-1; a possible D gene is TRBD1 (6 bases). Germline-derived CDR1 and CDR2 are SGHRS and YFSETQ. The CDR3 spans 14 residues. The ends were cut back, 3 bases at V and 4 bases at J, with 14 bases in the middle. The CDR3 is CASSSGTSWYEQYF. The CDR3 DNA is TGCGCCAGCAGCTCCGGGACAAGTTGGTACGAGCAGTACTTC. The full variable domain, completed using reference TRBV5-1 and TRBJ2-7, is KAGVTQTPRYLIKTRGQQVTLSCSPISGHRSVSWYQQTPGQGLQFLFEYFSETQRNKGNFPGRFSGRQFSNSRSEMNVSTLELGDSALYLCASSSGTSWYEQYFGPGTRLTVT.

This chain links TRBV7-9 with TRBJ2-7, with D unresolved. Deletions cut 1 base from V and 3 bases from J, with 7 bases between. Germline V gene lookup returns CDR1 SEHNR and CDR2 FQNEAQ (reference sequence). This CDR3 region has 13 residues. CDR3 DNA sequence: TGTGCCAGCAGCTTAGTGAACAGCTACGAGCAGTACTTC. Its translation is CASSLVNSYEQYF.

The V gene is TRBV5-1, the J gene TRBJ2-1; TRBD2 matches at 12 bases. CDR3 length: 16 residues. Germline V gene sequence: CDR1 SGHRS, CDR2 YFSETQ. Trimming took 1 base from V and 7 from J; bases not matched to a gene: 6. The CDR3 here is CASSLLPSGRVNEQFF. CDR3 bases: TGCGCCAGCAGCTTGCTTCCTAGCGGGAGGGTGAATGAGCAGTTCTTC.

V is TRBV6-1 and J is TRBJ2-4, with TRBD1 as a possible D gene (5 bases). This CDR3 region has 15 residues. The ends were cut back, 2 bases at V and 0 bases at J, with 8 bases in the middle. Germline CDR1 reads MNHNS; CDR2 reads SASEGT. The CDR3, as DNA: TGTGCCAGCAGTGAAATGGGGCTAGCCAAAAACATTCAGTACTTC. Translating it yields CASSEMGLAKNIQYF.

This rearrangement joins TRBV11-2 to TRBJ2-7; perhaps TRBD2 as D (7 bases). The CDR3 covers 16 residues. In germline, CDR1 is SGHAT, CDR2 FQNNGV. V dropped 0 bases and J dropped 4 bases, with 16 bases sitting between them. The CDR3 nucleotides are TGTGCCAGCAGCTTAGAACAGGGAGGGCTTGGATACGAGCAGTACTTC. This sequence encodes CASSLEQGGLGYEQYF.

V and J are TRBV5-1 and TRBJ2-7; the match to TRBD2 covers 10 bases. V was pared by 1 base and J by 3 bases, with 4 bases of the junction left unmatched. CDR1 is SGHRS and CDR2 is YFSETQ in the germline V gene. This CDR3 comprises 15 residues. The chain's CDR3 is CASSLTSGINYEQYF. CDR3 DNA: TGCGCCAGCAGCTTGACTAGCGGGATCAACTACGAGCAGTACTTC.

This chain joins TRBV19 and TRBJ2-1, with D maybe TRBD2 (6 bases). This CDR3 comprises 15 residues. The V and J ends lost 3 bases and 4 bases respectively, with 13 bases between them. Germline lookup yields CDR1 LNHDA and CDR2 SQIVND (reference sequence). The CDR3 bases are TGTGCCAGTAGTATGGGGATAGCGGCATACAATGAGCAGTTCTTC. It translates to CASSMGIAAYNEQFF. Together with reference TRBV19 and TRBJ2-1, the CDR3 gives the full variable domain: DGGITQSPKYLFRKEGQNVTLSCEQNLNHDAMYWYRQDPGQGLRLIYYSQIVNDFQKGDIAEGYSVSREKKESFPLTVTSAQKNPTAFYLCASSMGIAAYNEQFFGPGTRLTVL.

Concerning this clone itself: Other DNA variants within this sample encode the same CDR3. The V call is TRBV18, the J call TRBJ1-5; tentatively, D is TRBD1 (5 bases). Per the germline V gene, CDR1 is KGHSH and CDR2 is LQKENI. V was cut by 5 bases and J by 3 bases, with 23 bases left in between. The CDR3 length is 18 residues. The CDR3 coding sequence is TGTGCCAGCTCATCAACCGGGACTGTCATTAGTGACAATCAGCCCCAGCATTTT. Protein product: CASSSTGTVISDNQPQHF.

This chain links TRBV30 with TRBJ2-5, with D possibly matching TRBD2 (5 bases). V gave up 0 bases and J gave up 3 bases, with 11 bases separating them. The CDR3 is 14 residues long. Per germline, CDR1 GTSNPN and CDR2 SVGIG (reference sequence). The CDR3 bases are TGTGCCTGGAGTGTACTCCAGAGGGAAGAGACCCAGTACTTC. Its translation is CAWSVLQREETQYF.

J is TRBJ1-2 and V is TRBV6-1, with 9 nucleotides matching TRBD1. Germline V lookup: CDR1 MNHNS, CDR2 SASEGT. J lost 4 bases, V lost 1 base, and 1 base had no gene match. This CDR3 region has 14 residues. CDR3 in amino acids: CASSEGDRAYGYTF. CDR3 DNA: TGTGCCAGCAGTGAAGGGGACAGGGCCTATGGCTACACCTTC.

This chain joins TRBV5-1 and TRBJ2-2, with D perhaps TRBD2 (7 bases). CDR3 length: 16 residues. V was cut by 4 bases and J by 1 base, with 14 bases left in between. Germline V gene sequence: CDR1 SGHRS, CDR2 YFSETQ. The chain's CDR3 is CASSREGGLNTGELFF. DNA of the CDR3: TGCGCCAGCAGCCGCGAGGGGGGGCTGAACACCGGGGAGCTGTTTTTT.

V gene TRBV9 combines with J gene TRBJ2-7, with D possibly matching TRBD2 (6 bases). Trimming took 0 bases from V and 4 from J, leaving 14 bases between them. The germline gives CDR1 SGDLS, CDR2 YYNGEE. The CDR3 consists of 15 residues. The CDR3 is CASSVATGTEYEQYF. Written as DNA, the CDR3 is TGTGCCAGCAGCGTAGCTACCGGGACTGAGTACGAGCAGTACTTC.

The V and J genes are TRBV19 and TRBJ2-5; 7 positions agree with TRBD2. V was clipped by 10 bases and J by 5 bases; unmatched bases: 10. Germline V CDR1 and CDR2: LNHDA, SQIVND (reference sequence). The CDR3 spans 13 residues. The CDR3 sequence: CATLGRLGETQYF. The DNA of the CDR3 is TGTGCCACCCTCGGGAGGCTGGGGGAGACCCAGTACTTC. Supplemented by reference TRBV19 and TRBJ2-5, the full variable domain reads DGGITQSPKYLFRKEGQNVTLSCEQNLNHDAMYWYRQDPGQGLRLIYYSQIVNDFQKGDIAEGYSVSREKKESFPLTVTSAQKNPTAFYLCATLGRLGETQYFGPGTRLLVL.

The chain employs TRBV7-9 and TRBJ1-4; weak D call: TRBD1 (5 bases). Germline assignment: CDR1 SEHNR and CDR2 FQNEAQ (reference sequence). CDR3 length equals 16 residues. The V gene lost 3 bases and the J gene lost 7 bases, with 18 bases spanning the gap. The CDR3, as DNA: TGTGCCAGCAGCTTGGGCATACGGGGGTCGAGTGAAAAACTGTTTTTT. It codes for CASSLGIRGSSEKLFF. The whole variable domain, remainder taken from reference TRBV7-9 and TRBJ1-4, is DTGVSQNPRHKITKRGQNVTFRCDPISEHNRLYWYRQTLGQGPEFLTYFQNEAQLEKSRLLSDRFSAERPKGSFSTLEIQRTEQGDSAMYLCASSLGIRGSSEKLFFGSGTQLSVL.

The rearrangement links TRBV7-2 to TRBJ2-2; 11 bases map to TRBD2. The V gene's germline CDR1 is SGHTA and CDR2 FQGNSA. The CDR3 spans 18 residues. Unmatched junction bases numbered 9, after V lost 1 base and J lost 5 bases. CDR3 sequence: CASSLVGLAGGGTGELFF. The CDR3 DNA follows: TGTGCCAGCAGCTTAGTCGGTCTAGCGGGAGGAGGGACCGGGGAGCTGTTTTTT. Drawing the rest from reference TRBV7-2 and TRBJ2-2, the complete variable domain is GAGVSQSPSNKVTEKGKDVELRCDPISGHTALYWYRQSLGQGLEFLIYFQGNSAPDKSGLPSDRFSAERTGGSVSTLTIQRTQQEDSAVYLCASSLVGLAGGGTGELFFGEGSRLTVL.

This chain links TRBV5-1 with TRBJ2-1, with D possibly being TRBD1 (6 bases). V was cut by 4 bases and J by 10 bases, with 12 bases left in between. CDR3 length: 12 amino acids. The germline V gene encodes CDR1 SGHRS and CDR2 YFSETQ. The CDR3 region is CASSQDRNEQFF. Written as DNA, the CDR3 is TGCGCCAGCAGCCAGGACAGAAACGAGCAGTTCTTC.

This rearrangement joins TRBV7-3 to TRBJ2-1, with TRBD2 identical over 10 bases. Trimming took 5 bases from V and 9 from J; bases not matched to a gene: 10. The CDR3 extends over 15 amino acids. From germline, CDR1 is SGHTA and CDR2 FQGTGA. The CDR3 DNA reads TGTGCCAGCAGCGCCAGCGGGAGGGCGACCGCTGAGCAGTTCTTC. The encoded protein is CASSASGRATAEQFF.

The chain joins TRBV25-1 to TRBJ1-1, with D hard to call. With 2 bases removed from V and 8 bases from J, the gap between germline ends came to 6 bases. The CDR3 is made up of 11 amino acids. Germline CDR1 and CDR2: MGHDK and SYGVNS. CDR3 in DNA: TGTGCCAGCAGTGAAATTTCGGAAGCTTTCTTT. Amino acids: CASSEISEAFF.

This chain joins TRBV27 and TRBJ2-2; 7 positions agree with TRBD2. CDR1 is MNHEY and CDR2 is SMNVEV in the germline V gene (reference sequence). V trimming: 5 bases; J trimming: 4 bases; junction bases outside the gene matches: 10. The CDR3 totals 16 residues. The DNA for the CDR3 is TGTGCCAGCAGTCAGTCGGGGGGAGGCCTCACCGGGGAGCTGTTTTTT. It is translated as CASSQSGGGLTGELFF.

With respect to this clone: A junction end diverges from the germline sequence, so it may reflect a read error. The J gene is TRBJ2-1, the V gene TRBV7-7; no definite D call. Germline CDR1 and CDR2: SSHAT and FNYEAQ (reference sequence). There are 15 residues in the CDR3. The CDR3 coding sequence is TGTGCTAGCAGCTTCGAAACTATTCCCTACAATGAGCAGTTCTTC. It is translated as CASSFETIPYNEQFF.

CDR3 region: CASSFFLGGNYGYTF. CDR3 nucleotide sequence: TGTGCCAGCAGTTTTTTTCTTGGCGGTAACTATGGCTACACCTTC. V is TRBV28 and J is TRBJ1-2; the D is unclear. Germline CDR1 MDHEN, CDR2 SYDVKM. The CDR3 contains 15 residues. Trimming took off 3 bases at V and 1 base at J, with 12 bases between the two ends.